This TCR beta chain emerged from a study of T cell responses to AZD1222 COVID-19 vaccine. Whole-study results and caveats: Spike-specific TCR breadth and depth were elevated following two AZD1222 doses.

The CDR3 extends over 14 amino acids. V was cut by 0 bases and J by 8 bases, with 10 bases left in between. Germline CDR1 and CDR2: SEHNR and FQNEAQ (reference sequence). Data came from immunoSEQ multiplex PCR; TCRdb stores just in-frame clones and leaves some out. Of approximately 150,000 clones in the sample, roughly nine tenths are singletons; the top ten hold under 2.5%. Worth noting for this clone: Its cognate antigen is unknown.

The V gene is TRBV7-9, the J gene TRBJ1-4; tentatively, D is TRBD1 (6 bases). The TCR was taken from an adult in good health. This specimen consisted of peripheral blood, obtained on day 0 of AZD1222 vaccination. CDR3 nucleotides: TGTGCCAGCAGCTTAGCGGGGGCGGGGGAAAAACTGTTTTTT. Translation: CASSLAGAGEKLFF. Full variable domain (missing parts from reference TRBV7-9 and TRBJ1-4): DTGVSQNPRHKITKRGQNVTFRCDPISEHNRLYWYRQTLGQGPEFLTYFQNEAQLEKSRLLSDRFSAERPKGSFSTLEIQRTEQGDSAMYLCASSLAGAGEKLFFGSGTQLSVL.